A single sample gave rise to the 21 T cell receptor beta chains below, sequenced in a study of cytomegalovirus exposure and HLA in healthy donors. The PCR used 60 Vbeta and 13 Jbeta primers. Using immunoSEQ multiplex PCR, the repertoire was profiled, and TCRdb retains in-frame clones only, with some absent. The table shows 100,000 to 150,000 clones, with about three quarters occurring only once. The sample consisted of PBMCs. These receptor sequences come from a middle-aged man in good health and CMV-seronegative.

This clone was found a few times. The rearrangement uses TRBV25-1 and TRBJ1-4, with D perhaps matching TRBD1 (6 bases). The ends were cut back, 6 bases at V and 0 bases at J, with 8 bases in the middle. CDR3 size: 14 residues. Germline CDR1 is MGHDK and CDR2 is SYGVNS. This CDR3 is CASSSGATNEKLFF. The CDR3 DNA follows: TGTGCCAGCAGCTCAGGGGCAACTAATGAAAAACTGTTTTTT.

This clone has a handful of counts. The chain recombines TRBV27 with TRBJ2-7; 8 bases are shared with TRBD2. The V and J ends lost 3 bases and 4 bases, in that order; junction bases with no gene match: 8. There are 15 residues in the CDR3. Germline CDR1 and CDR2: MNHEY and SMNVEV (reference sequence). The CDR3 loop is CASSLGAGVRYEQYF. In DNA, the CDR3 is TGTGCCAGCAGTTTGGGAGCGGGGGTTAGGTACGAGCAGTACTTC.

The chain carries TRBV7-8 and TRBJ2-3, with 12 nucleotides matching TRBD1. V was clipped by 4 bases and J by 4 bases; unmatched bases: 6. CDR3 size: 16 residues. Per the germline V gene, CDR1 is SGHVS and CDR2 is FQNEAQ. The CDR3 sequence is CASSSWDRGLADTQYF. For the CDR3, the DNA is TGTGCCAGCAGCTCGTGGGACAGGGGGCTGGCAGATACGCAGTATTTT. Together with reference TRBV7-8 and TRBJ2-3, the CDR3 gives the full variable domain: GAGVSQSPRYKVAKRGQDVALRCDPISGHVSLFWYQQALGQGPEFLTYFQNEAQLDKSGLPSDRFFAERPEGSVSTLKIQRTQQEDSAVYLCASSSWDRGLADTQYFGPGTRLTVL.

A few counts support this clone. This rearrangement joins TRBV5-4 to TRBJ1-2, with D hard to call. This CDR3 contains 12 residues. Looked up from germline, CDR1 is SGHNT and CDR2 is YYREEE (reference sequence). V lost 0 bases and J 6 bases, leaving 6 bases between the germline ends. CDR3 sequence (DNA): TGTGCCAGCAGCTTGGACCTAAATGGCTACACCTTC. It encodes CASSLDLNGYTF.

The chain uses TRBV11-3 and TRBJ2-2; D is possibly TRBD2 (5 bases). Germline CDR1 and CDR2: SGHNT and YENEEA. The CDR3 runs 16 residues. V lost 5 bases and J 1 base, leaving 14 bases between the germline ends. CDR3 DNA sequence: TGTGCCAGCAGCGCCCGGACGGGGATGAACACCGGGGAGCTGTTTTTT. Its translation is CASSARTGMNTGELFF. Using reference TRBV11-3 and TRBJ2-2 for the parts outside the CDR3, the full variable domain is EAGVVQSPRYKIIEKKQPVAFWCNPISGHNTLYWYLQNLGQGPELLIRYENEEAVDDSQLPKDRFSAERLKGVDSTLKIQPAELGDSAVYLCASSARTGMNTGELFFGEGSRLTVL.

In the case of this clone: In the same sample, other DNA sequences code for this CDR3. The rearrangement links TRBV25-1 to TRBJ1-2; D is possibly TRBD1 (5 bases). The germline CDR1 and CDR2 sequences are MGHDK and SYGVNS. The length of the CDR3 is 13 residues. Trimming removed 4 bases from V and 2 bases from J, with 8 bases in between. This CDR3 is CASSGQLNYGYTF. The CDR3 coding sequence is TGTGCCAGCAGTGGACAGTTAAACTATGGCTACACCTTC.

This chain links TRBV5-1 with TRBJ2-1; 8 positions match TRBD1. Germline V gene data show CDR1 as SGHRS and CDR2 as YFSETQ. This CDR3 is 15 amino acids long. Losses at the gene ends were 5 bases for V and 0 bases for J; bases not matched to a gene: 4. CDR3 amino acids: CASRAGQGSYNEQFF. As DNA, the CDR3 is TGCGCCAGCAGGGCCGGACAGGGCTCCTACAATGAGCAGTTCTTC.

The CDR3 sequence is CASSVPGVHNEQFF. For the CDR3, the DNA is TGTGCCAGCAGCGTACCAGGGGTCCACAATGAGCAGTTCTTC. The chain has TRBV9 and TRBJ2-1, with a possible D match to TRBD1 (6 bases). The germline CDR1 and CDR2 sequences are SGDLS and YYNGEE. V gave up 1 base and J gave up 5 bases, with 10 bases separating them. This CDR3 region has 14 residues. The complete variable domain, with remaining parts taken from reference TRBV9 and TRBJ2-1, reads DSGVTQTPKHLITATGQRVTLRCSPRSGDLSVYWYQQSLDQGLQFLIQYYNGEERAKGNILERFSAQQFPDLHSELNLSSLELGDSALYFCASSVPGVHNEQFFGPGTRLTVL.

The chain employs TRBV6-6 and TRBJ2-6, with no clear D. In germline, CDR1 is MNHNY, CDR2 SVGAGI (reference sequence). Trimming removed 0 bases at V and 1 base at J, with 7 bases between. This CDR3 is 16 amino acids long. The CDR3 nucleotides are TGTGCCAGCAGTTACTCCCTAGGTTCTGGGGCCAACGTCCTGACTTTC. Amino acids: CASSYSLGSGANVLTF.

This chain uses TRBV5-4 with TRBJ2-2; 9 nucleotides line up with TRBD1. The CDR3 is made up of 16 amino acids. Germline-derived CDR1 and CDR2 are SGHNT and YYREEE (reference sequence). With 4 bases clipped from V and 1 base from J, the junction kept 5 bases outside the gene matches. CDR3 in DNA: TGTGCCAGCAGCCTAGGGACAGGGCAGAACACCGGGGAGCTGTTTTTT. This sequence encodes CASSLGTGQNTGELFF.

This clone was found a few times. This sequence joins TRBV9 and TRBJ2-5; 7 nucleotides line up with TRBD1. The end of the DNA aligns better with TRBJ2-7, so the J call may be wrong. Germline V gene sequence: CDR1 SGDLS, CDR2 YYNGEE. The CDR3 totals 17 residues. CDR3 in amino acids: CASSRDSSPIYSYEQYF. Here the CDR3 DNA reads TGTGCCAGCAGTCGGGACAGCTCCCCCATATACTCCTACGAGCAGTACTTC.

The CDR3 DNA sequence: TGTGCCTGGAGACGGCTACTCAGGGCTGGCGGGGAGCTGTTTTTT. Its translation is CAWRRLLRAGGELFF. The rearrangement links TRBV30 to TRBJ2-2; tentatively, D is TRBD1 (5 bases). The CDR3 is made up of 15 amino acids. Germline-derived CDR1 and CDR2 are GTSNPN and SVGIG (reference sequence). Trimming stripped 3 bases from V and 7 bases from J, with 18 bases between.

The chain links TRBV27 to TRBJ1-5; D is uncertain. Trimming cost V 5 bases and J 5 bases, with 10 bases left between them. This CDR3 is 13 amino acids long. Germline CDR1 reads MNHEY; CDR2 reads SMNVEV (reference sequence). The CDR3 region has the DNA TGTGCCAGCAGTACCAGGCGGGATCAGCCCCAGCATTTT. The encoded protein is CASSTRRDQPQHF.

The chain uses TRBV2 and TRBJ1-2, with 9 nucleotides matching TRBD1. With V trimmed by 7 bases and J by 3 bases, 9 bases remained unmatched. The CDR3 is made up of 15 amino acids. CDR1 SNHLY and CDR2 FYNNEI come from the germline V gene. The CDR3 bases are TGTGCCAGCACCAAAAGGGACAGGGTGGACTATGGCTACACCTTC. It yields the protein CASTKRDRVDYGYTF.

This clone occurred a few times. Here the CDR3 reads CASSADRGSSNQPQHF. In nucleotides, the CDR3 is TGTGCCAGCAGCGCCGACAGGGGGAGTAGCAATCAGCCCCAGCATTTT. The chain recombines TRBV5-6 with TRBJ1-5; TRBD1 agrees at 9 bases. The germline CDR1 and CDR2 sequences are SGHDT and YYEEEE. After removal of 4 bases from V and 0 bases from J, the junction contained 5 bases not matched to a gene. The CDR3 runs 16 residues.

This clone was observed a handful of times. The junction does not match germline at one end; this may be a read error. The chain recombines TRBV7-9 with TRBJ1-1; tentatively, D is TRBD1 (6 bases). Germline V gene lookup returns CDR1 SEHNR and CDR2 FQNEAQ (reference sequence). The CDR3 length is 14 residues. CDR3 DNA: TGTTCCAGCAGCTTGGCCCAGGGGAAGGCTGAAGCTTTCTTT. Translated, it gives CSSSLAQGKAEAFF.

This sequence joins TRBV15 and TRBJ2-7; 8 bases are a match to TRBD2. Germline values: CDR1 LNHNV, CDR2 YYDKDF (reference sequence). This CDR3 region has 15 residues. V shed 0 bases and J 5 bases; nucleotides not matched to a gene: 6. In nucleotides, the CDR3 is TGTGCCACCAGCAGAGAGGGGGGACTAGTGCACGAGCAGTACTTC. It specifies CATSREGGLVHEQYF.

The V and J genes are TRBV9 and TRBJ2-1, with 7 bases matching TRBD2. Germline V gene sequence: CDR1 SGDLS, CDR2 YYNGEE. After removal of 0 bases from V and 1 base from J, the junction contained 1 base not matched to a gene. This CDR3 comprises 15 residues. Here the CDR3 DNA reads TGTGCCAGCAGCGTAGCGGGGGGTTCCTACAATGAGCAGTTCTTC. Encoded protein: CASSVAGGSYNEQFF.

The chain joins TRBV18 to TRBJ2-7; 12 nucleotides agree with TRBD1. With V trimmed by 4 bases and J by 5 bases, 9 bases remained unmatched. The CDR3 sequence is 16 residues long. Looked up from germline, CDR1 is KGHSH and CDR2 is LQKENI. CDR3 region: CASSLHPGQGAHEQYV. In DNA, the CDR3 is TGTGCCAGCTCACTCCACCCGGGACAGGGGGCCCACGAGCAGTACGTC.

The chain links TRBV14 to TRBJ2-2; the match to TRBD2 covers 14 bases. This CDR3 has 19 amino acids. Germline-derived CDR1 and CDR2 are SGHDN and FVKESK. The ends lost 4 bases at V and 6 bases at J; junction bases unmatched: 13. The CDR3 is CASSPRLAGGPIKAGELFF. The DNA of the CDR3 is TGTGCCAGCAGCCCAAGACTAGCGGGGGGGCCGATTAAAGCCGGGGAGCTGTTTTTT.

This clone has just a few counts. The rearrangement links TRBV5-8 to TRBJ1-1; D call uncertain. Deletions cut 0 bases from V and 3 bases from J, with 9 bases between. Germline CDR1 and CDR2: SGHTS and YDEGEE. The CDR3 is made up of 14 amino acids. In DNA form, the CDR3 reads TGTGCCAGCAGCTTGGGGGCCGGGGACACTGAAGCTTTCTTT. Amino acids: CASSLGAGDTEAFF.